This T cell receptor beta chain was captured in a study of long-term antiretroviral therapy in people with HIV. The authors ran the immunoSEQ assay, v3.0, at survey level. Target depth was roughly 40,000-55,000 T-cell genomes per sample. The data were produced by immunoSEQ multiplex PCR, yet TCRdb's version contains in-frame clones alone and is incomplete. The sample gives around 9,800 clones, 81% of which show up once; about 17% is in the top ten. The CDR3 runs 15 residues. Germline V gene sequence: CDR1 LGHNA, CDR2 YSLEER. Trimming removed 4 bases from V and 5 bases from J; junction bases left unmatched: 7. Every donor contributed at least one pre-ART and at least two post-ART PBMC samples. On this clone itself: No antigen is known for it.

General study points: Among HIV repertoires, CDR3 length ranges were narrower than those of controls.

This receptor was identified in a man in his forties with HIV. This chain uses TRBV4-3 with TRBJ2-2, with 7 bases aligning to TRBD2. Sequenced here: unsorted PBMCs, sampled 1.8 years after starting antiretroviral therapy. The chain's CDR3 is CASSPGGGETGELFF. CDR3 nucleotide sequence: TGCGCCAGCAGCCCCGGCGGGGGAGAGACCGGGGAGCTGTTTTTT.